The 27 T cell receptor beta chains below all came from one sample that was sequenced in a study of blood T cell repertoires in COVID-19. Generated by immunoSEQ multiplex PCR, the TCRdb table keeps only in-frame clones and is missing some. Altogether about 150,000 clones are present, about 89% being singletons, with the ten largest covering 6% to 7%. Sequences were obtained from peripheral blood. The receptor set was obtained from a man of 80 years or more with acute or convalescent COVID-19.

V and J are TRBV27 and TRBJ2-3, with 7 positions matching TRBD2. The V and J ends lost 6 bases and 10 bases, in that order; junction bases with no gene match: 19. This CDR3 has 16 residues. The germline V gene has CDR1 MNHEY and CDR2 SMNVEV (reference sequence). The CDR3 DNA reads TGTGCCAGCAGCGGCGGGCTGCGGGAGTCCCCTAAGGCGCAGTATTTT. It translates to CASSGGLRESPKAQYF.

The chain combines TRBV5-1 with TRBJ2-5; no firm D call. Germline loops: CDR1 SGHRS, CDR2 YFSETQ. Trimming cost V 0 bases and J 2 bases, with 11 bases left between them. The CDR3 consists of 15 residues. The CDR3: CASSLDGGIQETQYF. The DNA for the CDR3 is TGCGCCAGCAGCTTGGACGGCGGAATACAAGAGACCCAGTACTTC.

The J gene is TRBJ2-6, the V gene TRBV19; the D gene is possibly TRBD2 (5 bases). V was shortened by 5 bases and J by 0 bases, with 11 bases between the two germline ends. In germline, CDR1 is LNHDA, CDR2 SQIVND (reference sequence). The CDR3 covers 16 residues. CDR3 sequence (DNA): TGTGCCAGTAGTCTGGTAGGGAGCTCTGGGGCCAACGTCCTGACTTTC. It is translated as CASSLVGSSGANVLTF.

This chain links TRBV9 with TRBJ2-3, with a possible D match to TRBD2 (5 bases). CDR1 and CDR2 from the germline V gene are SGDLS and YYNGEE. The ends were cut back, 1 base at V and 6 bases at J, with 12 bases in the middle. There are 14 residues in the CDR3. The CDR3 DNA is TGTGCCAGCAGCGTACTGTCCGGCGGGGATACGCAGTATTTT. This encodes CASSVLSGGDTQYF.

The J gene is TRBJ2-6, the V gene TRBV11-1; 8 bases align to TRBD1. The length of the CDR3 is 15 residues. J gave up 4 bases and V 8 bases, and 7 bases lay outside the gene matches. Looked up from germline, CDR1 is SGHAT and CDR2 is FQDESV (reference sequence). The chain's CDR3 is CASASGGKGANVLTF. The CDR3 nucleotides are TGTGCCAGCGCTTCAGGGGGCAAAGGGGCCAACGTCCTGACTTTC.

The chain links TRBV28 to TRBJ1-2; TRBD1 is a possible D gene (6 bases). Germline V CDR1 and CDR2: MDHEN, SYDVKM. CDR3 size: 13 residues. The V end was cut by 5 bases, the J end by 7 bases, with 14 bases between. The CDR3 sequence: CASSLQGSFGYTF. DNA of the CDR3: TGTGCCAGCAGTCTACAGGGATCCTTTGGCTACACCTTC.

V usage is TRBV6-5 and J usage is TRBJ1-3; D gene unclear. The germline V gene has CDR1 MNHEY and CDR2 SVGAGI. CDR3 length: 15 residues. V was pared by 2 bases and J by 0 bases, with 8 bases between. Here the CDR3 DNA reads TGTGCCAGCAGTTACGCAGTTGTCTCTGGAAACACCATATATTTT. It is translated as CASSYAVVSGNTIYF.

The gene calls are TRBV4-2 and TRBJ2-7, with TRBD1 matching 7 bases. The CDR3 has 16 residues. The V gene's germline CDR1 is LGHNA and CDR2 YNFKEQ. V lost 3 bases and J lost 1; bases outside the gene matches: 9. In nucleotides, the CDR3 is TGTGCCAGCAGCCAGGTAACCGGGACAGCTTCCTACGAGCAGTACTTC. It yields the protein CASSQVTGTASYEQYF.

This clone is a singleton in its sample. The J gene is TRBJ1-4, the V gene TRBV18; the match to TRBD1 covers 7 bases. V dropped 3 bases and J dropped 5; count of bases not matched to a gene: 6. Germline V gene lookup returns CDR1 KGHSH and CDR2 LQKENI. The CDR3 consists of 15 residues. As DNA, the CDR3 is TGTGCCAGCTCACCGGGACAGACGATGAATGAAAAACTGTTTTTT. This sequence encodes CASSPGQTMNEKLFF. Together with reference TRBV18 and TRBJ1-4, the CDR3 gives the full variable domain: NAGVMQNPRHLVRRRGQEARLRCSPMKGHSHVYWYRQLPEEGLKFMVYLQKENIIDESGMPKERFSAEFPKEGPSILRIQQVVRGDSAAYFCASSPGQTMNEKLFFGSGTQLSVL.

The chain links TRBV19 to TRBJ1-5; 7 nucleotides agree with TRBD1. J was trimmed by 6 bases and V by 4 bases; bases with no gene match: 15. Per germline, CDR1 LNHDA and CDR2 SQIVND (reference sequence). This CDR3 has 17 residues. The chain's CDR3 is CASSKAQGLMVGQPQHF. CDR3 coding DNA: TGTGCCAGTAGTAAGGCACAGGGGTTAATGGTGGGTCAGCCCCAGCATTTT.

The CDR3 DNA reads TGTGCCATCAGTGACCCCGGGACTAGGATCTCCTACGAGCAGTACTTC. It translates to CAISDPGTRISYEQYF. V usage is TRBV10-3 and J usage is TRBJ2-7; the match to TRBD2 covers 8 bases. Germline V gene data show CDR1 as ENHRY and CDR2 as SYGVKD. This CDR3 region has 16 residues. The V gene end was trimmed by 3 bases and the J gene end by 0 bases; junction bases not matched to a gene: 7.

This clone has a single count. The genes are TRBV5-1 and TRBJ2-5, with 8 positions matching TRBD2. The CDR3 extends over 15 amino acids. With V trimmed by 0 bases and J by 5 bases, 6 bases remained unmatched. Germline CDR1 and CDR2: SGHRS and YFSETQ. The CDR3 region has the DNA TGCGCCAGCAGCTTGGAGGTAGCGGGAACTGAGACCCAGTACTTC. This sequence encodes CASSLEVAGTETQYF.

The rearrangement links TRBV19 to TRBJ2-2; 15 bases are a match to TRBD2. This CDR3 region has 20 residues. V lost 0 bases to trimming and J lost 4 bases; unmatched junction nucleotides: 9. Germline values: CDR1 LNHDA, CDR2 SQIVND (reference sequence). CDR3 sequence reads: CASSIDLRTSGRAPTGELFF. DNA of the CDR3: TGTGCCAGTAGTATAGATCTGAGGACTAGCGGGAGGGCCCCCACCGGGGAGCTGTTTTTT.

The chain links TRBV20-1 to TRBJ2-7; 8 nucleotides agree with TRBD1. Germline CDR1 DFQATT, CDR2 SNEGSKA (reference sequence). This CDR3 comprises 11 residues. J lost 4 bases, V lost 6 bases, and 2 bases had no gene match. This chain's CDR3 is CSATGDYEQYF. CDR3 in DNA: TGCAGTGCGACAGGGGATTACGAGCAGTACTTC.

The chain recombines TRBV29-1 with TRBJ2-2; 8 bases map to TRBD1. Trimming took 4 bases from V and 1 from J; bases not matched to a gene: 5. This CDR3 is 15 amino acids long. Germline V lookup: CDR1 SQVTM, CDR2 ANQGSEA. CDR3 sequence (DNA): TGCAGCGTTGGAATCGGGACAGGGAACACCGGGGAGCTGTTTTTT. This codes for CSVGIGTGNTGELFF.

The chain combines TRBV3-1 (or the pseudogene TRBV3-2) with TRBJ2-1; D ambiguous. CDR1 and CDR2 (germline): LGHDT, YNNKEL (reference sequence). V was clipped by 0 bases and J by 7 bases, with 4 bases between them. The CDR3 has 12 amino acids. The CDR3 here is CASSQDRNEQFF. DNA for the CDR3: TGTGCCAGCAGCCAAGACCGTAATGAGCAGTTCTTC.

V gene TRBV5-1 combines with J gene TRBJ1-2; D might be TRBD1 (6 bases). The germline V and J ends were trimmed by 4 bases and 1 base, with 11 bases remaining between them. This CDR3 has 14 amino acids. Germline V lookup: CDR1 SGHRS, CDR2 YFSETQ. In DNA form, the CDR3 reads TGCGCCAGCAGCCAGGGACAAGTTAACTATGGCTACACCTTC. Encoded protein: CASSQGQVNYGYTF.

The rearrangement joins TRBV19 to TRBJ2-1, with 11 nucleotides matching TRBD2. Germline V gene data show CDR1 as LNHDA and CDR2 as SQIVND (reference sequence). The length of the CDR3 is 17 residues. Trimming removed 6 bases from V and 4 bases from J; junction bases left unmatched: 11. In nucleotides, the CDR3 is TGTGCCAGTAGCGTCGGACCGGGACTAGCGGAATACAATGAGCAGTTCTTC. This gives the protein CASSVGPGLAEYNEQFF.

In DNA form, the CDR3 reads TGTGCCAGCAGCTTCACCGTACTCCATGAGCAGTTCTTC. Protein product: CASSFTVLHEQFF. The V and J genes are TRBV5-6 and TRBJ2-1; D is undetermined. The CDR3 covers 13 residues. The germline V gene encodes CDR1 SGHDT and CDR2 YYEEEE. Trimming removed 2 bases at V and 8 bases at J, with 11 bases between.

The V and J genes are TRBV9 and TRBJ2-7; D perhaps matches TRBD1 (5 bases). The CDR3 totals 11 residues. Looked up from germline, CDR1 is SGDLS and CDR2 is YYNGEE. V was pared by 8 bases and J by 5 bases, with 11 bases between. The chain's CDR3 is CASSRGHEQYF. The DNA for the CDR3 is TGTGCCAGTTCAAGGGGCCACGAGCAGTACTTC.

As for this clone: The same CDR3 can be traced to other DNA sequences in this sample. CDR3 nucleotides: TGTGCCAGCAGTCTCGGACAGGGGGCGCGGGAGACCCAGTACTTC. Amino acids: CASSLGQGARETQYF. V is TRBV27 and J is TRBJ2-5; TRBD1 agrees at 11 bases. The CDR3 totals 15 residues. Germline lookup yields CDR1 MNHEY and CDR2 SMNVEV (reference sequence). Unmatched junction bases numbered 7, after V lost 5 bases and J lost 5 bases.

The gene calls are TRBV30 and TRBJ1-6; possible D gene TRBD1, 5 bases. V was trimmed by 6 bases and J by 5 bases, leaving 14 bases between them. There are 14 residues in the CDR3. CDR1 and CDR2 (germline): GTSNPN, SVGIG (reference sequence). The CDR3 region has the DNA TGTGCCTGCGACATCGGGGGTGATAATTCACCCCTCCACTTT. This sequence encodes CACDIGGDNSPLHF.

V and J are TRBV30 and TRBJ2-7; no clear D. Trimming removed 1 base at V and 5 bases at J, with 6 bases between. This CDR3 has 11 residues. Germline CDR1 reads GTSNPN; CDR2 reads SVGIG (reference sequence). The CDR3 region has the DNA TGTGCCTGGAGTGCTGTCCACGAGCAGTACTTC. Translated, it gives CAWSAVHEQYF. The full variable domain, its missing parts supplied by reference TRBV30 and TRBJ2-7, is SQTIHQWPATLVQPVGSPLSLECTVEGTSNPNLYWYRQAAGRGLQLLFYSVGIGQISSEVPQNLSASRPQDRQFILSSKKLLLSDSGFYLCAWSAVHEQYFGPGTRLTVT.

This chain links TRBV29-1 with TRBJ1-2; 9 bases are a match to TRBD1. V lost 4 bases to trimming and J lost 3 bases; unmatched junction nucleotides: 3. The germline V gene encodes CDR1 SQVTM and CDR2 ANQGSEA. The length of the CDR3 is 13 residues. The CDR3 nucleotides read TGCAGCGTTGGGGACAGGGCGGACTATGGCTACACCTTC. This gives the protein CSVGDRADYGYTF.

CDR3 in DNA: TGTGCCAGCAGTGGGAGTAAACCCGGGACTAGCGGATACGAGCAGTACTTC. Its protein is CASSGSKPGTSGYEQYF. The chain combines TRBV25-1 with TRBJ2-7; TRBD2 agrees at 11 bases. Per the germline V gene, CDR1 is MGHDK and CDR2 is SYGVNS. This CDR3 is built from 17 residues. Losses at the gene ends were 4 bases for V and 4 bases for J; bases not matched to a gene: 12.

This sequence joins TRBV15 and TRBJ1-3; 7 nucleotides align to TRBD1. This CDR3 contains 16 residues. J lost 4 bases, V lost 1 base, and 7 bases had no gene match. Germline values: CDR1 LNHNV, CDR2 YYDKDF (reference sequence). CDR3 sequence (DNA): TGTGCCACCAGCAGAGGGGACAGACGTGCAGGAAACACCATATATTTT. Protein sequence: CATSRGDRRAGNTIYF.

The genes are TRBV5-1 and TRBJ2-3; 8 bases align to TRBD2. V was clipped by 3 bases and J by 3 bases; unmatched bases: 9. CDR1 SGHRS and CDR2 YFSETQ come from the germline V gene. The CDR3 extends over 16 amino acids. The CDR3 here is CASSSQAGVGTDTQYF. As DNA, the CDR3 is TGCGCCAGCAGCTCACAAGCGGGAGTAGGAACAGATACGCAGTATTTT. Full variable domain (remainder filled in from reference TRBV5-1 and TRBJ2-3): KAGVTQTPRYLIKTRGQQVTLSCSPISGHRSVSWYQQTPGQGLQFLFEYFSETQRNKGNFPGRFSGRQFSNSRSEMNVSTLELGDSALYLCASSSQAGVGTDTQYFGPGTRLTVL.